This T cell receptor beta chain came from a study of tumor-infiltrating lymphocytes in glioblastoma multiforme. Overall study findings and caveats: Clone frequencies may be distorted by unequal TCR transcripts per cell. The TCR and somatic mutation analysis included just one glioblastoma patient.

This clonotype was recorded a few times. Its antigen is not known. One end of the junction is discordant with germline, which a read error may explain. TCRB libraries came from RNA via three nested multiplex PCR rounds. These TCRB libraries lack any described unique molecular identifiers. TCRdb re-called the multiplex PCR reads with MiXCR, one entry per CDR3 protein. The sample has about 10,000 distinct CDR3 sequences; 66% are singletons. The receptor comes from a male donor with glioblastoma. The specimen sequenced was brain tumor tissue.

The CDR3 sequence is CASSQAGHLAKNTQYF. The CDR3 bases are TGTGCCAGCAGCCAAGCGGGACATCTAGCCAAAAACACTCAGTACTTC. V usage is TRBV14 and J usage is TRBJ2-4; possibly TRBD1 for D (6 bases). This CDR3 is built from 16 residues. Germline V gene sequence: CDR1 SGHDN, CDR2 FVKESK.